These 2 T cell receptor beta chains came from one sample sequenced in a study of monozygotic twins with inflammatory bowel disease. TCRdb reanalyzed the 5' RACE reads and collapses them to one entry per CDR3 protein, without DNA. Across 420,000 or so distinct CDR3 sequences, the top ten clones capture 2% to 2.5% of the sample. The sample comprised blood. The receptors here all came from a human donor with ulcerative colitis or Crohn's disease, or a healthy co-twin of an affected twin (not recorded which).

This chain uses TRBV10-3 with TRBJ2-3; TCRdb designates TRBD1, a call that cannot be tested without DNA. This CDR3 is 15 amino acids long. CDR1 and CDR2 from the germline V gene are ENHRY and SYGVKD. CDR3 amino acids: CAIGQEQHSSDTQYF.

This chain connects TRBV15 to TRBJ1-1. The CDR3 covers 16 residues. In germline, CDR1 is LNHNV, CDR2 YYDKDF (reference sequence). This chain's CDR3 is CATSRDLELRNTEAFF.